Each of the 19 T cell receptor beta chains below was sequenced from the same sample in a study of OX40 agonist ivuxolimab in advanced cancers. Clones were sequenced by immunoSEQ multiplex PCR, and TCRdb holds only the in-frame ones, with some missing. There are tens of thousands of clones in the sample; 82% occur only once, and about 2% lies in the top ten. Here the sequenced sample was CD4+ or CD8+ T cells sorted from blood, taken in a trial of the OX40 agonist ivuxolimab. These receptors were collected from an adult with an advanced solid tumor such as melanoma, head and neck, liver or kidney cancer.

The gene calls are TRBV2 and TRBJ2-3; 8 bases line up with TRBD1. Germline trimming cut 6 bases from V and 0 bases from J; bases unmatched to any gene: 5. Germline loops: CDR1 SNHLY, CDR2 FYNNEI. CDR3 length equals 15 residues. The CDR3 DNA sequence: TGTGCCAGCAGCTTCAGACAGGGGAGCACAGATACGCAGTATTTT. Its translation: CASSFRQGSTDTQYF.

The chain is built from TRBV10-2 and TRBJ2-5; 7 bases agree with TRBD2. The CDR3 contains 14 residues. The J segment lost 2 bases and the V segment lost 5 bases, leaving 5 bases of the junction unmatched. Germline values: CDR1 WSHSY, CDR2 SAAADI. The CDR3 DNA is TGCGCCAGCAGTTTGACCGGGGGGCAAGAGACCCAGTACTTC. Amino acids: CASSLTGGQETQYF.

About this clone: This sample includes further DNA sequences coding for the same CDR3. The V and J genes are TRBV18 and TRBJ2-1, with 7 bases aligning to TRBD2. The germline V gene encodes CDR1 KGHSH and CDR2 LQKENI. V gave up 4 bases and J gave up 5 bases; unmatched junction bases: 2. The CDR3 is 13 amino acids. This CDR3 is CASSRGLNNEQFF. The CDR3 nucleotides are TGTGCCAGCTCACGGGGACTAAACAATGAGCAGTTCTTC.

V usage is TRBV15 and J usage is TRBJ2-1; D may be TRBD1 or TRBD2 (5 bases each). Trimming took 3 bases from V and 1 from J, leaving 25 bases between them. The CDR3 loop spans 20 amino acids. Germline lookup yields CDR1 LNHNV and CDR2 YYDKDF (reference sequence). The chain's CDR3 is CATSRDLGSLGVGSYNEQFF. The CDR3 DNA sequence: TGTGCCACCAGCAGGGACCTTGGGAGCTTAGGGGTTGGGTCCTACAATGAGCAGTTCTTC.

This chain uses TRBV7-6 with TRBJ2-1; 7 nucleotides align to TRBD2. Germline V gene data show CDR1 as SGHVS and CDR2 as FNYEAQ. The CDR3 totals 16 residues. V lost 1 base, J lost 2 bases, and 5 bases stayed unmatched. In DNA, the CDR3 is TGTGCCAGCAGCTTAGGCACTAGCGCCACCTACAATGAGCAGTTCTTC. Translating it yields CASSLGTSATYNEQFF.

V is TRBV10-1 and J is TRBJ1-1; 9 bases fit TRBD1. This CDR3 region has 17 residues. The V gene's germline CDR1 is WNHNN and CDR2 SYGVQD (reference sequence). V was clipped by 0 bases and J by 6 bases; unmatched bases: 11. CDR3 coding DNA: TGCGCCAGCAGTGAGTCGAAACTCCGGGACAGGGACTCTGAAGCTTTCTTT. It encodes CASSESKLRDRDSEAFF.

The rearrangement links TRBV18 to TRBJ2-5; TRBD2 aligns across 7 bases. The junction had 8 bases not matched to a gene; V was cut back by 6 bases and J by 4 bases. Germline values: CDR1 KGHSH, CDR2 LQKENI. CDR3 length equals 14 residues. The CDR3 DNA follows: TGTGCCAGCTCCCTCACTAGCGTCGGAGAGACCCAGTACTTC. Translation: CASSLTSVGETQYF.

The V gene is TRBV19, the J gene TRBJ1-2; 8 bases are a match to TRBD1. The trim removed 3 bases at V and 9 bases at J, leaving 9 bases unmatched. The length of the CDR3 is 14 residues. CDR1 and CDR2 from the germline V gene are LNHDA and SQIVND (reference sequence). Here the CDR3 DNA reads TGTGCCAGTAGTATCGACAGGGGATTCTTTAGCTACACCTTC. Translated, it gives CASSIDRGFFSYTF.

The chain has TRBV6-5 and TRBJ2-7; D remains ambiguous. CDR1 MNHEY and CDR2 SVGAGI come from the germline V gene. Trimming cost V 6 bases and J 3 bases, with 6 bases left between them. The CDR3 consists of 11 residues. The CDR3 spells CASRSGYEQYF. The DNA for the CDR3 is TGTGCCAGCAGATCCGGCTACGAGCAGTACTTC.

This chain links TRBV6-4 with TRBJ1-1; no definite D call. CDR1 is MRHNA and CDR2 is SNTAGT in the germline V gene. Trimming left V 3 bases short and J 10 bases short, with 15 bases between. The CDR3 runs to 13 residues. The CDR3 spells CASSESIQTSAFF. DNA of the CDR3: TGTGCCAGCAGTGAATCGATTCAGACATCAGCTTTCTTT.

This clone was observed a few times. The chain couples TRBV4-1 to TRBJ2-5, with 7 bases aligning to TRBD2. The CDR3 runs 16 residues. Trimming at V came to 5 bases and at J to 1 base, leaving 10 bases not matched to a gene. Germline V gives CDR1 MGHRA, CDR2 YSYEKL. CDR3 DNA: TGCGCCAGCAGCTCTTTCTCCGGGACTACCCAAGAGACCCAGTACTTC. Translating it yields CASSSFSGTTQETQYF.

The gene calls are TRBV29-1 and TRBJ2-7, with 7 bases identical to TRBD1. The CDR3 totals 12 residues. V gave up 7 bases and J gave up 3 bases; unmatched junction bases: 6. Germline V lookup: CDR1 SQVTM, CDR2 ANQGSEA. The CDR3 loop reads CSAAAGGYEQYF. The CDR3 DNA sequence: TGCAGCGCTGCGGCAGGGGGCTACGAGCAGTACTTC.

The chain links TRBV6-5 to TRBJ2-7; 8 bases map to TRBD1. This CDR3 contains 14 residues. Looked up from germline, CDR1 is MNHEY and CDR2 is SVGAGI. The V segment lost 6 bases and the J segment 0 bases; nucleotides outside the gene matches: 4. CDR3 DNA: TGTGCCAGCAGCCCCGGGACAGGCTCCTACGAGCAGTACTTC. Translating gives CASSPGTGSYEQYF.

V and J are TRBV4-1 and TRBJ2-2; D ambiguous. The germline V and J ends were trimmed by 2 bases and 5 bases, with 12 bases remaining between them. Germline V gene lookup returns CDR1 MGHRA and CDR2 YSYEKL. This CDR3 spans 15 amino acids. CDR3 in amino acids: CASSQPIRVTGELFF. DNA of the CDR3: TGCGCCAGCAGCCAACCTATACGGGTAACCGGGGAGCTGTTTTTT.

The chain combines TRBV9 with TRBJ1-4; D is unclear. Germline V lookup: CDR1 SGDLS, CDR2 YYNGEE. This CDR3 contains 15 residues. With 1 base removed from V and 0 bases from J, the gap between germline ends came to 7 bases. The CDR3 reads CASSVRIATNEKLFF. The CDR3 coding sequence is TGTGCCAGCAGCGTAAGGATTGCAACTAATGAAAAACTGTTTTTT.

The J gene is TRBJ1-3, the V gene TRBV19, with 7 positions matching TRBD1. The V gene end was trimmed by 1 base and the J gene end by 0 bases; junction bases not matched to a gene: 9. CDR1 LNHDA and CDR2 SQIVND come from the germline V gene (reference sequence). This CDR3 has 18 residues. The CDR3 region is CASSIAPDRYTSGNTIYF. In nucleotides, the CDR3 is TGTGCCAGTAGTATAGCCCCGGACAGGTACACCTCTGGAAACACCATATATTTT.

The J gene is TRBJ2-7, the V gene TRBV6-1, with D tentatively TRBD2 (7 bases). V lost 7 bases and J 6 bases, leaving 13 bases between the germline ends. Germline CDR1 and CDR2: MNHNS and SASEGT. The CDR3 has 12 amino acids. CDR3 residues: CASKGGGLEQYF. The CDR3 coding sequence is TGTGCCAGCAAGGGGGGAGGGCTCGAGCAGTACTTC.

This rearrangement joins TRBV18 to TRBJ2-5; a possible D gene is TRBD2 (5 bases). The J call may be faulty, since TRBJ2-7 better matches the DNA end. Germline V gene data show CDR1 as KGHSH and CDR2 as LQKENI. The CDR3 has 13 amino acids. CDR3 region: CASSPQEGYEQYF. CDR3 bases: TGTGCCAGCTCACCACAAGAGGGATACGAGCAGTACTTC.

The chain carries TRBV5-1 and TRBJ1-6; the D is unclear. CDR3 length: 15 residues. Per the germline V gene, CDR1 is SGHRS and CDR2 is YFSETQ. Between the trimmed V and J ends, which lost 0 bases and 8 bases, there was a span of 12 bases. The CDR3 here is CASSLDGDKDSPLHF. The CDR3 nucleotides read TGCGCCAGCAGCTTGGACGGTGATAAGGATTCACCCCTCCACTTT.